The subject of this entry is one T cell receptor (beta chain). The record originates from a study of blood T cell repertoires in COVID-19. This table comes from immunoSEQ multiplex PCR, and its TCRdb copy is limited to in-frame clones, with some not included. In the table there are more than 150,000 clones, 90% of which are singletons. The CDR3 covers 15 residues. Losses at the gene ends were 5 bases for V and 0 bases for J; bases not matched to a gene: 6. Germline CDR1 and CDR2: LNHDA and SQIVND (reference sequence). The sequence came from a man aged 50 to 60 with acute or convalescent COVID-19. The rearrangement uses TRBV19 and TRBJ1-2, with 7 bases identical to TRBD1. Sequencing input: peripheral blood. CDR3 DNA sequence: TGTGCCAGTAGTGTCCGGACAGGAACTAACTATGGCTACACCTTC. This codes for CASSVRTGTNYGYTF.